This T cell receptor beta chain comes out of a study of OX40 agonist ivuxolimab in advanced cancers. Study-wide results and caveats: At 0.1 to 3.0 mg/kg and by week 6, clonal expansion occurred in CD4+ and CD8+ blood T cells. Low normalized clonal expansion also occurred in some nonresponding patients.

Autoimmune disease history or systemic immunosuppression disqualified patients. Patients had blood sampled at baseline and again on cycle 4 day 1 and cycle 7 day 1. Trimming cost V 1 base and J 8 bases, with 14 bases left between them. The CDR3 has 14 residues. From germline, CDR1 is MGHRA and CDR2 YSYEKL. Details on this clone: Its antigen is unknown.

TCRdb's table, derived via immunoSEQ multiplex PCR, lists solely in-frame clones and lacks some. The table records 85,000 to 90,000 clones, about 94% of them present only once. The J gene is TRBJ1-2, the V gene TRBV4-1; no reliable D call. This sequence was found in an adult with an advanced solid tumor such as melanoma, head and neck, liver or kidney cancer. The material was CD4+ or CD8+ T cells sorted from blood, obtained in a trial of the OX40 agonist ivuxolimab. CDR3 region: CASSQVFGVGGYTF. In DNA form, the CDR3 reads TGCGCCAGCAGCCAAGTGTTCGGGGTCGGGGGCTACACCTTC.